The sample holds many counts of the clone carrying this T cell receptor beta chain. The target antigen is unknown. The data belong to a study of T cells in Graves' hyperthyroidism and ophthalmopathy. Study outcomes and limitations: Ophthalmopathy could be told apart from stable hyperthyroidism with a 13 V-J model.

Amplification of TCR beta CDR3 regions used RNA as the template. The HTBI primer set was used in a first-round RT-PCR of the TCR CDR3. TCRdb redid the calling of the multiplex PCR reads with MiXCR, one entry per CDR3 protein. The table includes 300,000 to 450,000 distinct CDR3 sequences, 14% to 15% detected once. CDR1 is LGHDT and CDR2 is YNNKEL in the germline V gene (reference sequence). CDR3 length: 15 amino acids. V was trimmed by 4 bases and J by 6 bases, leaving 18 bases between them. V gene TRBV3-1 combines with J gene TRBJ1-2; D is possibly TRBD1 (5 bases). The material sequenced was blood. The receptor comes from a woman in her twenties or thirties with Graves' hyperthyroidism. The CDR3 DNA follows: TGTGCCAGCAGCCCAAGGGGAAGGGAGGTCGATGGCTACACCTTC. Protein: CASSPRGREVDGYTF. Looking up the rest from reference TRBV3-1 and TRBJ1-2 gives the full variable domain: DTAVSQTPKYLVTQMGNDKSIKCEQNLGHDTMYWYKQDSKKFLKIMFSYNNKELIINETVPNRFSPKSPDKAHLNLHINSLELGDSAVYFCASSPRGREVDGYTFGSGTRLTVV.